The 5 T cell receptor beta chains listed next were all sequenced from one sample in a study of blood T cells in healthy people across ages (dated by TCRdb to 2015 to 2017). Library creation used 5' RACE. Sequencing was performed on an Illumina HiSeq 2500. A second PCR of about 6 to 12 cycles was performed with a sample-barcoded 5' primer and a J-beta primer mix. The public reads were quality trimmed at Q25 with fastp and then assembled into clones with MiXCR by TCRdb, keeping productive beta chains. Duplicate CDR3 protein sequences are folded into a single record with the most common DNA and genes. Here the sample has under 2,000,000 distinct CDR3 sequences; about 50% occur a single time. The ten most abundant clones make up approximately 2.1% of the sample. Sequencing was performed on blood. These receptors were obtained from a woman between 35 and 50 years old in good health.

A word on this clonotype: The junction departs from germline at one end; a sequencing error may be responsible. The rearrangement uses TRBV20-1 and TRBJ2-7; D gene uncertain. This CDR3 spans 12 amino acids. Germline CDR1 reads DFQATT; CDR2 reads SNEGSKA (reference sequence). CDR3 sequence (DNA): TGCAGCGCTAAGGGTCTTGTCAATGAGCAGTACTTC. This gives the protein CSAKGLVNEQYF.

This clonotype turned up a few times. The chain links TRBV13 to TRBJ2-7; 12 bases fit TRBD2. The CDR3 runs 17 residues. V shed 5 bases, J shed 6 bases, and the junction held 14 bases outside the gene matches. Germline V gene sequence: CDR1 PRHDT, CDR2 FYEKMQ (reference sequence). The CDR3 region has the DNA TGTGCCAGCAGCCGACGCGGACTAGCGGGGATAGGAGGCGAGCAGTACTTC. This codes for CASSRRGLAGIGGEQYF.

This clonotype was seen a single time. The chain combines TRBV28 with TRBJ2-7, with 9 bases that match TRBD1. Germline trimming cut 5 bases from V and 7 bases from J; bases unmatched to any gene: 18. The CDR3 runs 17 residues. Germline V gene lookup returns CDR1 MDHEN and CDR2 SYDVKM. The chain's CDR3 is CASSPPVPRQGGDEQYF. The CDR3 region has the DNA TGTGCCAGCAGTCCACCTGTGCCCCGACAGGGGGGAGATGAGCAGTACTTC.

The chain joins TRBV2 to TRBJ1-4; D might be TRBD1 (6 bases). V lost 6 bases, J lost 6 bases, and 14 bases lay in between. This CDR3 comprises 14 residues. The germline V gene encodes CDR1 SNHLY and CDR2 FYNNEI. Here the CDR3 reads CASSGTGRDEKLFF. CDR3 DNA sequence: TGTGCCAGCAGCGGAACAGGGAGGGATGAAAAACTGTTTTTT.

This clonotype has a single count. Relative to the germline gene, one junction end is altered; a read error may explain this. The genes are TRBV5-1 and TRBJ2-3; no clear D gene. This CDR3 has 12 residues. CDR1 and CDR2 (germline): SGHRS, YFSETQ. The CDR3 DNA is TGCGCCAGCAGCCAAGGGTGGGATACGCTGTATTTT. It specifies CASSQGWDTLYF.